This TCR beta chain was identified during a study of vaccination effects on CD4 cells after COVID-19. CD4+ T cell isolation took place after 10 days of culture. On both days 3 and 7, half of the culture medium was replaced with IL-2 medium. As for this clone: The antigen is unknown.

Germline CDR1 and CDR2: MDHEN and SYDVKM. There are 16 residues in the CDR3. V shed 6 bases and J 2 bases; nucleotides not matched to a gene: 8. The method was immunoSEQ multiplex PCR; TCRdb's version includes in-frame clones alone and lacks a portion of them. The sample includes more than 45,000 clones, about 80% seen only once; the top ten take approximately 3%. Whole-study findings and limits: In vaccinees who were healthy, merely 1 out of 255 vaccine-induced clones cross-reacted with common cold coronaviruses.

The specimen was CD4+ T cells from PBMCs cultured without peptide, collected before COVID-19 vaccination. The receptor's source is a human donor who received a COVID-19 vaccine. The rearrangement uses TRBV28 and TRBJ1-2; 11 bases line up with TRBD1. CDR3 residues: CASRDRGDRGNYGYTF. The CDR3 bases are TGTGCCAGCAGGGACAGAGGGGACAGGGGGAACTATGGCTACACCTTC.